These T cell receptor beta chains were read from a single sample in a study of cytomegalovirus exposure and HLA in healthy donors. Only in-frame clones appear in the TCRdb table, and some are missing; sequencing was by immunoSEQ multiplex PCR. The table shows about 140,000 clones, with 80% occurring only once. What was sequenced was PBMCs. These receptor sequences come from a woman between 35 and 50 years old in good health and CMV-seronegative. Each CDR3 is given with its conserved first and last residue. A D gene is named only where the DNA matches it firmly. A row's size may be missing; if present it is once, few, many or a size class.

clone_size	v_call	d_call	j_call	cdr3_aa	cdr3_nt
.	TRBV5-3	.	TRBJ2-7	CARSLDNSYEQYF	TGTGCCAGAAGCTTGGACAACTCCTACGAGCAGTACTTC
once	TRBV7-2	TRBD2	TRBJ2-5	CASSRTSGGWETQYF	TGTGCCAGCAGCCGCACTAGCGGGGGGTGGGAGACCCAGTACTTC
few	TRBV5-5	TRBD2	TRBJ2-5	CASSPGPSGDLGAQYF	TGTGCCAGCAGCCCCGGTCCTAGCGGAGATTTGGGTGCCCAGTACTTC
.	TRBV11-3	.	TRBJ1-6	CASSTRSGDSPLHF	TGTGCCAGCAGCACCCGTAGCGGGGATTCACCCCTCCACTTT
.	TRBV5-1	TRBD1	TRBJ2-7	CASSFRDREYF	TGCGCCAGCAGCTTCCGGGACAGGGAGTACTTC
.	TRBV5-5	TRBD2	TRBJ2-1	CASSVSLAGGSRPYNEQFF	TGTGCCAGCAGCGTAAGCCTAGCGGGAGGGTCCAGGCCCTACAATGAGCAGTTCTTC
.	TRBV11-3	TRBD1	TRBJ2-3	CASSLGSPQGVDTQYF	TGTGCCAGCAGCTTAGGGAGTCCCCAGGGGGTCGATACGCAGTATTTT
.	TRBV7-9	.	TRBJ2-3	CASSFFGEATDTQYF	TGTGCCAGCAGCTTTTTCGGGGAAGCCACAGATACGCAGTATTTT
.	TRBV9	TRBD2	TRBJ2-3	CASSLSPAGDTDTQYF	TGTGCCAGCAGCCTTAGTCCAGCGGGGGACACAGATACGCAGTATTTT
.	TRBV29-1	.	TRBJ2-5	CSVVRRPIETQYF	TGCAGCGTTGTTAGGAGGCCAATAGAGACCCAGTACTTC
.	TRBV19	.	TRBJ1-4	CASARVANEKLFF	TGTGCCAGCGCCAGGGTCGCTAATGAAAAACTGTTTTTT
.	TRBV19	.	TRBJ2-2	CASIGQAGKRDTGELFF	TGTGCCAGTATAGGCCAGGCGGGAAAGCGAGACACCGGGGAGCTGTTTTTT
.	TRBV4-2	TRBD2	TRBJ2-1	CASSQLAGGYSYNEQFF	TGTGCCAGCAGCCAATTAGCGGGGGGCTACTCCTACAATGAGCAGTTCTTC
few	TRBV18	.	TRBJ2-5	CASSPPGGGPHQETQYF	TGTGCCAGCTCACCACCAGGAGGGGGCCCGCACCAAGAGACCCAGTACTTC
once	TRBV5-6	TRBD1	TRBJ2-7	CASSLFADPGQGFYEQYF	TGTGCCAGCAGCTTGTTCGCCGATCCGGGACAGGGCTTCTACGAGCAGTACTTC
.	TRBV6-1	TRBD1	TRBJ1-5	CASREGQTNQPQHF	TGTGCCAGCAGGGAGGGACAGACTAATCAGCCCCAGCATTTT
once	TRBV4-2	TRBD1	TRBJ1-5	CASSQDLGTGGGNQPQHF	TGTGCCAGCAGCCAAGATCTTGGTACAGGGGGTGGCAATCAGCCCCAGCATTTT
few	TRBV30	.	TRBJ1-5	CAWSSQGRQPQHF	TGTGCCTGGAGTAGTCAGGGGCGACAGCCCCAGCATTTT
.	TRBV6-1	TRBD1	TRBJ2-7	CASSRTGSYEQYF	TGTGCCAGCAGTCGGACAGGGAGCTACGAGCAGTACTTC
few	TRBV19	TRBD2	TRBJ2-7	CASSIAGVYGEQYF	TGTGCCAGTAGTATCGCGGGAGTTTACGGTGAGCAGTACTTC
.	TRBV18	.	TRBJ2-5	CASSLATGQETQYF	TGTGCCAGCTCACTAGCGACAGGCCAAGAGACCCAGTACTTC
.	TRBV4-2	.	TRBJ1-2	CASSPQTVGIYGYTF	TGTGCCAGCAGCCCGCAGACCGTCGGGATCTATGGCTACACCTTC
.	TRBV4-3	.	TRBJ2-3	CASSQDIGTDTQYF	TGCGCCAGCAGCCAAGATATCGGCACAGATACGCAGTATTTT
.	TRBV7-2	.	TRBJ1-3	CASSSDSYTIYF	TGTGCCAGCAGCTCGGACAGTTACACCATATATTTT
.	TRBV5-1	TRBD2	TRBJ2-5	CASSSRLAGGLGETQYF	TGCGCCAGCAGCTCGAGACTAGCGGGAGGGCTCGGAGAGACCCAGTACTTC
.	TRBV5-5	TRBD2	TRBJ2-7	CASTFRLGGAEIREQYF	TGTGCCAGCACCTTCCGTCTCGGGGGGGCGGAAATTCGCGAGCAGTACTTC